This T cell receptor (beta chain) derives from a study of cytomegalovirus exposure and HLA in healthy donors. 13 Jbeta primers and 60 Vbeta primers were used for the PCR. The assay was immunoSEQ multiplex PCR, and TCRdb's table has in-frame clones only and misses some. The sample lists 200,000 or so clones; approximately 81% were seen once. As to this clone: No antigen is known for it. The junction departs from germline at one end; a sequencing error may be responsible. This sample also contains other DNA sequences that code for the same CDR3.

Regarding the study as a whole: Fewer N-insertions than the approximately 700-donor mean were reportedly shown by an Asian-associated ancestry cluster in a later analysis. Trimming of TCR beta V- and J-genes showed a link, identified in a later analysis, to a missense DCLRE1C variant.

The CDR3 loop spans 12 amino acids. Germline CDR1 reads SGHDT; CDR2 reads YYEEEE. This chain uses TRBV5-6 with TRBJ2-7, with D possibly matching TRBD1 (7 bases). Sequenced sample: PBMCs. The sequence derives from a boy aged 10-17 years in good health and CMV-seronegative. CDR3 sequence (DNA): TGTGCCAGCAGCTTAGGGCCAGGGGGGATCCACTTC. Translated, it gives CASSLGPGGIHF.